This T cell receptor (beta chain) was identified in a study of beta chain features in type 1 diabetes. Study-level results: In type 1 diabetes patients, VDJ junctions had fewer insertions; deletions at these junctions were more frequent. TCRB CDR3s from Type 1 diabetes patients were moderately but significantly shorter in all four CD4+ subsets.

Central memory, naive, regulatory and stem cell-like memory CD4+ cells were sorted by CD45RO/CCR7/CD25/CD127/CD95/CD27. A word on this clone: As yet, its antigen is unknown.

TCRB transcripts that were expressed got sequenced, as all of the isolated RNA had been reverse transcribed. TCRdb's copy holds only in-frame clones and misses some; the assay was immunoSEQ multiplex PCR. The table shows about 270,000 clones, with around an eighth occurring only once. The specimen was naive CD4+ T cells from blood. This TCR was recovered from a man aged 25-45 years with type 1 diabetes.

CDR3 coding DNA: TGTGCCAGCAGCCTGCTGGGCCGTAGCAATCAGCCCCAGCATTTT. Protein product: CASSLLGRSNQPQHF. The V call is TRBV28, the J call TRBJ1-5; D not certain. Trimming removed 6 bases at V and 0 bases at J, with 12 bases between. There are 15 residues in the CDR3. Germline V CDR1 and CDR2: MDHEN, SYDVKM.